The 31 T cell receptor beta chains given below trace back to one sample, sequenced in a study of post-analysis software for immune sequencing data. Prepared libraries of TCR beta cDNA carried unique molecular identifiers. TCRdb used MiXCR to reprocess the PCR reads, holding one entry per CDR3 protein. The sample lists about 500,000 distinct CDR3 sequences; around 40% were seen once. These receptors have no identified antigens. Study-wide results and limits: Controls showed lower frequencies than patients for roughly 5 TRBV segments, and TRBV5-6, TRBV5-1 and TRBV20-1 were among these.

The sequenced sample consisted of blood. These receptors all come from a girl between 10 and 17 years old with multiple sclerosis.

The chain carries TRBV9 and TRBJ1-2; possibly TRBD1 for D (6 bases). V was trimmed by 4 bases and J by 8 bases, leaving 15 bases between them. The V gene's germline CDR1 is SGDLS and CDR2 YYNGEE. CDR3 size: 13 residues. As DNA, the CDR3 is TGTGCCAGCAGCTCAACAGACAGGAGCGGCTACACCTTC. This codes for CASSSTDRSGYTF.

This clonotype was seen more than once but under ten times. The chain employs TRBV6-5 and TRBJ2-5; the D gene is possibly TRBD1 (5 bases). V lost 8 bases and J lost 2, with 15 bases in between. The CDR3 spans 14 residues. Per germline, CDR1 MNHEY and CDR2 SVGAGI. The CDR3 loop reads CASGRGVGQETQYF. In DNA form, the CDR3 reads TGTGCCAGCGGTAGGGGCGTCGGACAAGAGACCCAGTACTTC.

The chain links TRBV3-1 to TRBJ2-7; D is undetermined. The CDR3 sequence is 14 residues long. Germline lookup yields CDR1 LGHDT and CDR2 YNNKEL (reference sequence). Trimming shortened V by 0 bases and J by 3 bases, and 9 bases separated the two germline ends. CDR3 DNA sequence: TGTGCCAGCAGCCAAGATAGTTACGGCTACGAGCAGTACTTC. Translating it yields CASSQDSYGYEQYF.

The chain recombines TRBV7-6 with TRBJ2-1; 8 positions agree with TRBD2. CDR1 SGHVS and CDR2 FNYEAQ come from the germline V gene. With V trimmed by 1 base and J by 6 bases, 8 bases remained unmatched. This CDR3 is built from 16 residues. The CDR3 region has the DNA TGTGCCAGCAGCTTAGTAGGGACTAGGCCCTCCAATGAGCAGTTCTTC. Translating gives CASSLVGTRPSNEQFF.

The V and J genes are TRBV7-2 and TRBJ2-7; 11 nucleotides line up with TRBD1. The tail of the sequence fits TRBJ2-5 better, so the J call may be wrong. This CDR3 has 16 amino acids. Germline V gives CDR1 SGHTA, CDR2 FQGNSA. The CDR3: CASSLGRTGGEQTQYF. The CDR3 nucleotides are TGTGCCAGCAGCTTAGGGCGGACAGGGGGCGAACAGACCCAGTACTTC.

The genes are TRBV4-1 and TRBJ1-4; D unclear. The CDR3 contains 16 residues. With 0 bases removed from V and 4 bases from J, the gap between germline ends came to 12 bases. Germline CDR1 MGHRA, CDR2 YSYEKL. DNA of the CDR3: TGCGCCAGCAGCCAAGAGGTTGGATGGATTAATGAAAAACTGTTTTTT. Protein: CASSQEVGWINEKLFF.

The genes are TRBV10-3 and TRBJ2-5; 8 nucleotides match TRBD2. Losses at the gene ends were 3 bases for V and 4 bases for J; bases not matched to a gene: 4. Germline values: CDR1 ENHRY, CDR2 SYGVKD. The CDR3 has 14 amino acids. The CDR3 nucleotides read TGTGCCATCAGTGATGGTACTAGCGGAGAGACCCAGTACTTC. This codes for CAISDGTSGETQYF.

V and J are TRBV27 and TRBJ1-2; no definite D call. CDR1 and CDR2 (germline): MNHEY, SMNVEV (reference sequence). The CDR3 loop spans 11 amino acids. Trimming pared 6 bases from V and 7 bases from J, leaving 9 bases between. The CDR3 loop reads CASRLGGGYTF. The CDR3 region has the DNA TGTGCCAGCAGGCTAGGTGGTGGCTACACCTTC.

The genes are TRBV12-3 or TRBV12-4 and TRBJ1-2; D is uncertain. The germline V and J ends were trimmed by 6 bases and 7 bases, with 18 bases remaining between them. This CDR3 contains 14 residues. CDR3 nucleotide sequence: TGTGCCAGCAGCCCGGGCTCGTTTTTCGGTGGCTACACCTTC. It is translated as CASSPGSFFGGYTF.

The chain links TRBV15 to TRBJ1-2; D not certain. The V end lost 0 bases, the J end lost 2 bases, and 7 bases lay between the germline ends. Germline lookup yields CDR1 LNHNV and CDR2 YYDKDF (reference sequence). The CDR3 extends over 14 amino acids. Here the CDR3 DNA reads TGTGCCACCAGCAGAGACAGATCGAACTATGGCTACACCTTC. Its translation: CATSRDRSNYGYTF.

The chain links TRBV6-5 to TRBJ2-7; D not resolved. Trimming pared 7 bases from V and 5 bases from J, leaving 15 bases between. The CDR3 length is 13 residues. Germline values: CDR1 MNHEY, CDR2 SVGAGI. In DNA, the CDR3 is TGTGCCAGCACTAAATCGGCAGTAGACGAGCAGTACTTC. Protein product: CASTKSAVDEQYF.

The chain couples TRBV29-1 to TRBJ2-3; 7 positions match TRBD1. The CDR3 totals 15 residues. Germline V gene data show CDR1 as SQVTM and CDR2 as ANQGSEA. Trimming cost V 2 bases and J 3 bases; bases outside gene matches: 8. In DNA, the CDR3 is TGCAGCGTTGAAACGTGGTCAGGGGGTACAGATACGCAGTATTTT. Its protein is CSVETWSGGTDTQYF.

This clonotype showed up just a few times. The chain joins TRBV5-1 to TRBJ2-5, with 7 nucleotides matching TRBD1. The CDR3 covers 15 residues. The V and J ends lost 4 bases and 11 bases, in that order; junction bases with no gene match: 17. Germline V gene sequence: CDR1 SGHRS, CDR2 YFSETQ. In DNA, the CDR3 is TGCGCCAGCAGCCCCTCCGGACAGGTCTCAGGGGAGCAGTACTTC. Translated, it gives CASSPSGQVSGEQYF.

This clonotype showed up just once. This chain uses TRBV13 with TRBJ2-1, with a tentative D call TRBD2 (6 bases). The CDR3 loop spans 14 amino acids. V was clipped by 1 base and J by 5 bases, with 9 bases between them. CDR1 is PRHDT, CDR2 FYEKMQ, per germline (reference sequence). The CDR3 DNA reads TGTGCCAGCAGCTTAGCGGGAGAGAACAATGAGCAGTTCTTC. Amino acids: CASSLAGENNEQFF.

This clonotype was seen more than once but under ten times. The chain uses TRBV5-1 and TRBJ1-2; TRBD1 aligns across 7 bases. CDR1 and CDR2 from the germline V gene are SGHRS and YFSETQ. The ends lost 6 bases at V and 0 bases at J; junction bases unmatched: 14. The CDR3 extends over 17 amino acids. The chain's CDR3 is CASTQRLPGQTNYGYTF. CDR3 sequence (DNA): TGCGCCAGCACCCAGAGGTTACCGGGACAGACTAACTATGGCTACACCTTC.

This sequence joins TRBV12-3 or TRBV12-4 and TRBJ2-2; 13 positions match TRBD2. The trim removed 5 bases at V and 7 bases at J, leaving 1 base unmatched. This CDR3 has 14 amino acids. In nucleotides, the CDR3 is TGTGCCAGCAGTGGGACTAGCGGGATCGGGGAGCTGTTTTTT. It yields the protein CASSGTSGIGELFF.

This chain uses TRBV5-1 with TRBJ2-7, with TRBD2 as a possible D gene (6 bases). CDR1 SGHRS and CDR2 YFSETQ come from the germline V gene. Trimming shortened V by 2 bases and J by 2 bases, and 17 bases separated the two germline ends. The CDR3 extends over 16 amino acids. The CDR3 sequence: CASSLNGPAGPYEQYF. CDR3 DNA sequence: TGCGCCAGCAGCTTAAACGGACCGGCGGGGCCCTACGAGCAGTACTTC.

This clonotype was seen a handful of times. The gene calls are TRBV2 and TRBJ2-7, with 7 nucleotides matching TRBD1. Germline V gene sequence: CDR1 SNHLY, CDR2 FYNNEI. The CDR3 covers 13 residues. J was trimmed by 2 bases and V by 6 bases; bases with no gene match: 4. CDR3 sequence: CASRGDSPYEQYF. The CDR3 DNA sequence: TGTGCCAGCAGAGGGGACAGCCCCTACGAGCAGTACTTC.

The genes are TRBV20-1 and TRBJ2-5; weak D call: TRBD2 (7 bases). The length of the CDR3 is 17 residues. From germline, CDR1 is DFQATT and CDR2 SNEGSKA (reference sequence). Trimming removed 2 bases at V and 2 bases at J, with 21 bases between. CDR3 DNA: TGCAGTGCTAGATCCGGGGGGCCGGGTATCCTACAAGAGACCCAGTACTTC. It yields the protein CSARSGGPGILQETQYF.

The V and J genes are TRBV6-1 and TRBJ2-1; perhaps TRBD1 as D (5 bases). Germline values: CDR1 MNHNS, CDR2 SASEGT. The CDR3 length is 16 residues. V lost 1 base to trimming and J lost 0 bases, with 10 bases between them. The CDR3 coding sequence is TGTGCCAGCAGTGAAGACTGGGGCCACTCCTACAATGAGCAGTTCTTC. It translates to CASSEDWGHSYNEQFF.

This clonotype was recorded once. The gene calls are TRBV3-1 and TRBJ2-7; D perhaps matches TRBD2 (5 bases). Trimming pared 0 bases from V and 6 bases from J, leaving 15 bases between. The CDR3 contains 15 residues. Germline V lookup: CDR1 LGHDT, CDR2 YNNKEL (reference sequence). Here the CDR3 DNA reads TGTGCCAGCAGCCAAGATAGTATGGCGGGTTTCGAGCAGTACTTC. Amino acid sequence: CASSQDSMAGFEQYF.

V gene TRBV28 combines with J gene TRBJ1-2, with D possibly being TRBD1 (6 bases). V was trimmed by 6 bases and J by 6 bases, leaving 11 bases between them. CDR3 length equals 12 residues. The V gene's germline CDR1 is MDHEN and CDR2 SYDVKM. This CDR3 reads CASSSGGNGYTF. The CDR3 coding sequence is TGTGCCAGCAGCTCGGGGGGCAATGGCTACACCTTC.

The rearrangement uses TRBV10-3 and TRBJ2-7; weak D call: TRBD2 (5 bases). This CDR3 has 17 amino acids. V lost 10 bases and J lost 7, with 32 bases in between. CDR1 is ENHRY and CDR2 is SYGVKD in the germline V gene. This CDR3 is CASVRDYLDPTVGEQYF. DNA for the CDR3: TGTGCCAGCGTCCGTGACTACCTTGATCCGACGGTGGGGGAGCAGTACTTC.

The sample holds a few counts of this clonotype. The chain links TRBV7-9 to TRBJ1-6; the match to TRBD1 covers 9 bases. The germline CDR1 and CDR2 sequences are SEHNR and FQNEAQ (reference sequence). The CDR3 has 14 residues. V gave up 3 bases and J gave up 10 bases; unmatched junction bases: 4. The chain's CDR3 is CASSLGQGRSPLHF. The CDR3, as DNA: TGTGCCAGCAGCTTGGGACAGGGAAGATCACCCCTCCACTTT.

DNA of the CDR3: TGCGCCAGCAGCTCGTTAAGCGGGACAGAAGAGACCCAGTACTTC. Encoded protein: CASSSLSGTEETQYF. This sequence joins TRBV5-1 and TRBJ2-5, with D perhaps given as TRBD1 or TRBD2 (7 bases each). V was shortened by 3 bases and J by 3 bases, with 15 bases between the two germline ends. Germline lookup yields CDR1 SGHRS and CDR2 YFSETQ. The CDR3 spans 15 residues.

In this sample, this clonotype turned up many times. This chain connects TRBV20-1 to TRBJ2-7, with D maybe TRBD1 (5 bases). Germline V CDR1 and CDR2: DFQATT, SNEGSKA (reference sequence). V lost 0 bases, J lost 3 bases, and 6 bases lay in between. CDR3 length equals 12 residues. Here the CDR3 DNA reads TGCAGTGCTAGAGACAGGGTCTACGAGCAGTACTTC. As protein: CSARDRVYEQYF.

The rearrangement joins TRBV29-1 to TRBJ2-1; tentatively, D is TRBD2 (5 bases). Germline CDR1 is SQVTM and CDR2 is ANQGSEA. V was cut by 7 bases and J by 7 bases, with 11 bases left in between. The CDR3 is 11 amino acids. This CDR3 is CSAWTGNEQFF. Here the CDR3 DNA reads TGCAGCGCCTGGACTGGTAATGAGCAGTTCTTC.

J is TRBJ2-2 and V is TRBV2, with D perhaps TRBD2 (6 bases). The length of the CDR3 is 14 residues. CDR1 and CDR2 from the germline V gene are SNHLY and FYNNEI. Trimming removed 6 bases at V and 4 bases at J, with 12 bases between. CDR3 nucleotides: TGTGCCAGCAGAACCGGGACTTTCACCGGGGAGCTGTTTTTT. It codes for CASRTGTFTGELFF. The full variable domain, rest sourced from reference TRBV2 and TRBJ2-2, is EPEVTQTPSHQVTQMGQEVILRCVPISNHLYFYWYRQILGQKVEFLVSFYNNEISEKSEIFDDQFSVERPDGSNFTLKIRSTKLEDSAMYFCASRTGTFTGELFFGEGSRLTVL.

The gene calls are TRBV7-3 and TRBJ2-4; 7 nucleotides match TRBD1. After removal of 5 bases from V and 8 bases from J, the junction contained 6 bases not matched to a gene. The CDR3 loop spans 13 amino acids. The germline V gene has CDR1 SGHTA and CDR2 FQGTGA. The CDR3: CASSQGVVDIQYF. The CDR3 DNA is TGTGCCAGCAGCCAGGGGGTGGTAGACATTCAGTACTTC.

This rearrangement joins TRBV28 to TRBJ2-4, with 7 bases lining up with TRBD1. The DNA end is more similar to TRBJ2-7, so the J call may be wrong. This CDR3 has 14 amino acids. CDR1 and CDR2 from the germline V gene are MDHEN and SYDVKM. CDR3 sequence: CASSPTGVEDEQYF. CDR3 sequence (DNA): TGTGCCAGCAGTCCCACAGGGGTCGAGGACGAGCAGTACTTC.

This clonotype was counted only a few times. The chain combines TRBV20-1 with TRBJ2-5, with D maybe TRBD2 (5 bases). The V end was cut by 7 bases, the J end by 0 bases, with 15 bases between. The CDR3 contains 14 residues. Germline assignment: CDR1 DFQATT and CDR2 SNEGSKA (reference sequence). In DNA, the CDR3 is TGCAGTGTTCTCGAAGCGGCTTACCAAGAGACCCAGTACTTC. The encoded protein is CSVLEAAYQETQYF.